Below, 17 T cell receptor beta chains from the same sample are listed, as sequenced in a study of T cells in localized non-small cell lung cancer. Generated by immunoSEQ multiplex PCR, the TCRdb table keeps only in-frame clones and is missing some. This table holds 4,000 to 6,500 clones, 30% to 40% found once. Sample: lung tumor tissue, taken before any cancer treatment. These receptor sequences come from a female donor at least 60 years old with stage I lung adenocarcinoma.

Relative to its sample, this clone is medium-sized. The rearrangement uses TRBV9 and TRBJ2-3; 10 bases line up with TRBD2. The junction had 4 bases not matched to a gene; V was cut back by 4 bases and J by 2 bases. Germline V gene lookup returns CDR1 SGDLS and CDR2 YYNGEE. The CDR3 extends over 15 amino acids. The CDR3, as DNA: TGTGCCAGCAGCCCAGCGGGGGGGATCACAGATACGCAGTATTTT. Translated: CASSPAGGITDTQYF.

The V and J genes are TRBV30 and TRBJ1-2, with unresolved D. Germline values: CDR1 GTSNPN, CDR2 SVGIG (reference sequence). Trimming shortened V by 2 bases and J by 9 bases, and 16 bases separated the two germline ends. CDR3 length: 13 amino acids. CDR3 sequence (DNA): TGTGCCTGGAGTAAAAATGACAACTTGAGCTACACCTTC. Translation: CAWSKNDNLSYTF.

V and J are TRBV10-2 and TRBJ2-4; 7 bases are a match to TRBD1. V lost 10 bases and J lost 4; bases outside the gene matches: 10. CDR1 and CDR2 from the germline V gene are WSHSY and SAAADI. The CDR3 consists of 14 residues. The CDR3 loop is CATSPLGQKNIQYF. DNA for the CDR3: TGCGCCACCAGCCCACTGGGACAGAAAAACATTCAGTACTTC.

The gene calls are TRBV5-1 and TRBJ1-1; 7 positions agree with TRBD1. Germline values: CDR1 SGHRS, CDR2 YFSETQ. CDR3 length equals 15 residues. J gave up 0 bases and V 6 bases, and 8 bases lay outside the gene matches. In DNA form, the CDR3 reads TGCGCCAGCACCGGGGGACAGAGCTTGAACACTGAAGCTTTCTTT. This gives the protein CASTGGQSLNTEAFF.

The chain combines TRBV14 with TRBJ1-6; D gene unclear. Germline V lookup: CDR1 SGHDN, CDR2 FVKESK. V shed 0 bases and J shed 1 base, with 7 bases lying between them. The CDR3 totals 16 residues. The CDR3 is CASSQDEYSYNSPLHF. In DNA form, the CDR3 reads TGTGCCAGCAGCCAAGACGAGTATTCCTATAATTCACCCCTCCACTTT.

This clone is classed as medium-sized (0.01 to 0.1%). The chain uses TRBV6-8 and TRBJ1-2; tentatively, D is TRBD1 (6 bases). The germline V and J ends were trimmed by 6 bases and 8 bases, with 16 bases remaining between them. Germline assignment: CDR1 MNHGY and CDR2 SAAAGT. The CDR3 covers 13 residues. The CDR3 protein is CASRTPGTKGYTF. DNA of the CDR3: TGTGCCAGCAGAACCCCCGGGACAAAGGGCTACACCTTC.

This clone was counted between two and nine times. The chain uses TRBV11-3 and TRBJ2-2, with D possibly TRBD1 on 6 matching bases. Germline CDR1 SGHNT, CDR2 YENEEA. This CDR3 spans 14 amino acids. Trimming cost V 5 bases and J 4 bases, with 11 bases left between them. The CDR3 DNA reads TGTGCCAGCAGCCCCACCAGGGGCACCGGGGAGCTGTTTTTT. Translated, it gives CASSPTRGTGELFF.

This chain joins TRBV6-8 and TRBJ1-1; TRBD1 matches 7 bases. V was pared by 6 bases and J by 4 bases, with 5 bases of the junction left unmatched. This CDR3 spans 13 amino acids. Germline V gene data show CDR1 as MNHGY and CDR2 as SAAAGT. The CDR3 sequence is CASRPGQLTEAFF. Here the CDR3 DNA reads TGTGCCAGCAGACCGGGACAGCTCACTGAAGCTTTCTTT.

V usage is TRBV28 and J usage is TRBJ1-1, with 9 bases that match TRBD1. The CDR3 has 14 residues. CDR1 is MDHEN and CDR2 is SYDVKM in the germline V gene. V was clipped by 2 bases and J by 11 bases; unmatched bases: 9. The CDR3 coding sequence is TGTGCCAGCAGTTTAGGGGACAGGGAGCTTGAGGCTTTCTTT. The encoded protein is CASSLGDRELEAFF.

This clone rates as medium-sized. CDR3 region: CASSLRNGPRGYTF. CDR3 DNA: TGTGCCAGCAGCTTACGCAACGGACCGAGAGGCTACACCTTC. V and J are TRBV11-3 and TRBJ1-2; D is unclear. V gave up 2 bases and J gave up 8 bases, with 15 bases separating them. Germline CDR1 and CDR2: SGHNT and YENEEA. The CDR3 has 14 amino acids.

This clone was found a few times. The chain recombines TRBV6-8 with TRBJ1-5, with D perhaps matching TRBD1 (6 bases). This CDR3 is built from 15 residues. CDR1 and CDR2 (germline): MNHGY, SAAAGT. Trimming shortened V by 8 bases and J by 0 bases, and 14 bases separated the two germline ends. CDR3 sequence: CASCRDTLSNQPQHF. CDR3 DNA: TGTGCCAGCTGCAGGGACACCCTTAGCAATCAGCCCCAGCATTTT.

This clone was picked up a small number of times. The chain links TRBV30 to TRBJ1-6; perhaps TRBD1 as D (5 bases). The CDR3 is 16 residues long. With 0 bases removed from V and 6 bases from J, the gap between germline ends came to 15 bases. Germline V gene sequence: CDR1 GTSNPN, CDR2 SVGIG (reference sequence). CDR3 bases: TGTGCCTGGAGTGTGGGGTTTTTGGGGGTTAATTCACCCCTCCACTTT. It codes for CAWSVGFLGVNSPLHF.

V usage is TRBV18 and J usage is TRBJ1-5; D is perhaps TRBD1 (6 bases). The germline V and J ends were trimmed by 3 bases and 0 bases, with 12 bases remaining between them. CDR3 length: 16 residues. The germline CDR1 and CDR2 sequences are KGHSH and LQKENI. The CDR3 loop is CASSPQGSHSNQPQHF. The CDR3 DNA reads TGTGCCAGCTCACCGCAGGGGTCCCATAGCAATCAGCCCCAGCATTTT.

This rearrangement joins TRBV11-3 to TRBJ1-6; D might be TRBD1 (6 bases). V lost 3 bases to trimming and J lost 6 bases, with 9 bases between them. CDR1 and CDR2 (germline): SGHNT, YENEEA. The CDR3 totals 14 residues. CDR3 in DNA: TGTGCCAGCAGCTTGCAGGGGAGTAATTCACCCCTCCACTTT. This encodes CASSLQGSNSPLHF.

This clone showed up just a few times. V gene TRBV19 combines with J gene TRBJ1-4, with unresolved D. The germline gives CDR1 LNHDA, CDR2 SQIVND (reference sequence). The CDR3 is 14 residues long. Between the trimmed V and J ends, which lost 4 bases and 7 bases, there was a span of 13 bases. CDR3 sequence: CASSTPSGGEKLFF. CDR3 in DNA: TGTGCCAGTAGTACTCCTTCGGGTGGTGAAAAACTGTTTTTT.

The chain uses TRBV14 and TRBJ1-5; D ambiguous. V dropped 3 bases and J dropped 0 bases, with 12 bases sitting between them. CDR1 is SGHDN, CDR2 FVKESK, per germline. The CDR3 runs 16 residues. CDR3 DNA: TGTGCCAGCAGCCAGTTGCGTGGGGATAGCAATCAGCCCCAGCATTTT. This encodes CASSQLRGDSNQPQHF.

The chain uses TRBV6-8 and TRBJ1-2; D remains unclear. Trimming removed 0 bases from V and 8 bases from J, with 13 bases in between. Germline lookup yields CDR1 MNHGY and CDR2 SAAAGT. This CDR3 region has 14 residues. CDR3 region: CASSYSVSGGGYTF. The CDR3 nucleotides read TGTGCCAGCAGTTACTCCGTTTCCGGTGGCGGCTACACCTTC.